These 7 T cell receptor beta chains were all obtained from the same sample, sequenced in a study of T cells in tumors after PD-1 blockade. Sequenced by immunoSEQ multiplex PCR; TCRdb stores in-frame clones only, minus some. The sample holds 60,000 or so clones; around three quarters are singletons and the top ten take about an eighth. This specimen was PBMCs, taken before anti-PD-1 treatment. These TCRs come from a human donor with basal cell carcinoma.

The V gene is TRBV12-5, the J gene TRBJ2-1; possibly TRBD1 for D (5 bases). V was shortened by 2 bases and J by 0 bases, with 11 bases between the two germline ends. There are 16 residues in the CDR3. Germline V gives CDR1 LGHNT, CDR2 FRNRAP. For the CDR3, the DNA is TGTGCTAGTGGTTTGATCACAGGCCGCTCCTACAATGAGCAGTTCTTC. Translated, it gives CASGLITGRSYNEQFF.

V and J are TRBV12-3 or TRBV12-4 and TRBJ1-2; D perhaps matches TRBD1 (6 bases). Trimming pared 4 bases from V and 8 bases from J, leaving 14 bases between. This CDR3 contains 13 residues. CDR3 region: CASSSSSQGGYTF. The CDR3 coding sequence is TGTGCCAGCAGTTCAAGCTCACAGGGAGGCTACACCTTC.

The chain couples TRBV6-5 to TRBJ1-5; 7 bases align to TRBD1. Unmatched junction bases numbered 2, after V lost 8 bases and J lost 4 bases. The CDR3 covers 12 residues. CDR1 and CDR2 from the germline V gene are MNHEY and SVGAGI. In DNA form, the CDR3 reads TGTGCCAGCCAGACAGGGAATCAGCCCCAGCATTTT. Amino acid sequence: CASQTGNQPQHF.

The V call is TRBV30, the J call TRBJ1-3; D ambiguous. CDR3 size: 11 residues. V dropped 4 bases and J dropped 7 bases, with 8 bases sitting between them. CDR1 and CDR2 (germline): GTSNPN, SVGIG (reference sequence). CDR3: CAWINVNTIYF. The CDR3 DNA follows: TGTGCCTGGATTAACGTCAACACCATATATTTT.

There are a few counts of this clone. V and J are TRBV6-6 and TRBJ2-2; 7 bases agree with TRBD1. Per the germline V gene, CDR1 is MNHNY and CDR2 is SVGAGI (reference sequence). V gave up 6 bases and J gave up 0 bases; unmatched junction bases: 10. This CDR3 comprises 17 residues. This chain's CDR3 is CASSRRSGTANTGELFF. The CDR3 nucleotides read TGTGCCAGCAGCCGACGCTCCGGGACAGCGAACACCGGGGAGCTGTTTTTT.

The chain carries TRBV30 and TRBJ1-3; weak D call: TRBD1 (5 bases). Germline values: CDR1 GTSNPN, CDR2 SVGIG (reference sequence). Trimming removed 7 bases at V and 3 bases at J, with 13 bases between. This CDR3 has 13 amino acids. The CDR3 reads CASNQGFGNTIYF. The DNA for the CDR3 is TGTGCCTCGAATCAGGGATTTGGAAACACCATATATTTT.

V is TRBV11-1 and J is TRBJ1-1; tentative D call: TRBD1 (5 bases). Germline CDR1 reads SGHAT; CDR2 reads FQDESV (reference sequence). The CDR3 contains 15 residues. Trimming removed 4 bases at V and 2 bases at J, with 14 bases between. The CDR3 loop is CASSWMGGSNTEAFF. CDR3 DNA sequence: TGTGCCAGCAGCTGGATGGGGGGAAGTAACACTGAAGCTTTCTTT.